Below, 2 T cell receptor beta chains from the same sample are listed, as sequenced in a study of OX40 agonist ivuxolimab in advanced cancers. Sequencing used immunoSEQ multiplex PCR; TCRdb keeps in-frame clones, though not all of them. This sample has tens of thousands of clones, with about 91% found just once. The source was CD4+ or CD8+ T cells sorted from blood, collected in a trial of the OX40 agonist ivuxolimab. The source of these receptors is an adult with an advanced solid tumor such as melanoma, head and neck, liver or kidney cancer.

This chain links TRBV7-9 with TRBJ1-2; unclear D gene. The length of the CDR3 is 13 residues. V was pared by 1 base and J by 7 bases, with 10 bases between. Per the germline V gene, CDR1 is SEHNR and CDR2 is FQNEAQ (reference sequence). The DNA of the CDR3 is TGTGCCAGCAGCTTAGGAGGGTTTGGTGGCTACACCTTC. The encoded protein is CASSLGGFGGYTF.

The CDR3 DNA sequence: TGTGCCAGCAGTAAACAGTCGAGAAACACCGGGGAGCTGTTTTTT. Its translation: CASSKQSRNTGELFF. The V call is TRBV25-1, the J call TRBJ2-2; no reliable D call. There are 15 residues in the CDR3. Per the germline V gene, CDR1 is MGHDK and CDR2 is SYGVNS. V lost 5 bases and J 2 bases, leaving 12 bases between the germline ends. Looking up the rest from reference TRBV25-1 and TRBJ2-2 gives the full variable domain: EADIYQTPRYLVIGTGKKITLECSQTMGHDKMYWYQQDPGMELHLIHYSYGVNSTEKGDLSSESTVSRIRTEHFPLTLESARPSHTSQYLCASSKQSRNTGELFFGEGSRLTVL.